These 6 T cell receptor beta chains originate from one sample sequenced in a study of cytomegalovirus exposure and HLA in healthy donors. The PCR had 60 Vbeta and 13 Jbeta primers. Sequencing was performed with immunoSEQ multiplex PCR; in TCRdb, only in-frame clones are kept and a portion is missing. This table holds around 40,000 clones. Sequencing used PBMCs. The receptors here all came from a man aged 30 to 39 in good health and CMV-seronegative.

This rearrangement joins TRBV27 to TRBJ1-5; D might be TRBD1 (6 bases). Between the trimmed V and J ends, which lost 6 bases and 5 bases, there was a span of 8 bases. Germline-derived CDR1 and CDR2 are MNHEY and SMNVEV (reference sequence). CDR3 length equals 12 residues. Here the CDR3 DNA reads TGTGCCAGCAGCAGGGGTGATCAGCCCCAGCATTTT. Translation gives CASSRGDQPQHF.

The rearrangement uses TRBV19 and TRBJ1-5, with 9 positions matching TRBD1. This CDR3 region has 15 residues. The V and J ends lost 2 bases and 7 bases, in that order; junction bases with no gene match: 6. Germline V gene lookup returns CDR1 LNHDA and CDR2 SQIVND (reference sequence). The CDR3 DNA sequence: TGTGCCAGTAGTATAATCAACAGGGGGCTACAGCCCCAGCATTTT. It yields the protein CASSIINRGLQPQHF.

The J gene is TRBJ1-6, the V gene TRBV6-5, with 8 bases fitting TRBD1. Trimming cost V 4 bases and J 5 bases; bases outside gene matches: 7. Germline V gene lookup returns CDR1 MNHEY and CDR2 SVGAGI. This CDR3 has 16 amino acids. CDR3 nucleotide sequence: TGTGCCAGCAGTTCCAATGACAGGGGTAATAATTCACCCCTCCACTTT. It codes for CASSSNDRGNNSPLHF.

This chain connects TRBV4-1 to TRBJ2-7, with 16 positions matching TRBD2. V shed 3 bases, J shed 7 bases, and the junction held 6 bases outside the gene matches. Germline assignment: CDR1 MGHRA and CDR2 YSYEKL. The CDR3 contains 16 residues. CDR3 sequence: CASSQWGLAGGNEQYF. DNA of the CDR3: TGCGCCAGCAGCCAGTGGGGACTAGCGGGAGGGAATGAGCAGTACTTC.

V gene TRBV19 combines with J gene TRBJ2-5, with TRBD2 identical over 12 bases. The CDR3 is 15 residues long. Germline V gene sequence: CDR1 LNHDA, CDR2 SQIVND (reference sequence). V was pared by 4 bases and J by 8 bases, with 8 bases of the junction left unmatched. The CDR3 sequence: CASSTQTSGGPTQYF. The CDR3 DNA follows: TGTGCCAGTAGTACCCAGACTAGCGGGGGCCCCACCCAGTACTTC.

The CDR3 here is CATSRDSQAPSLYF. The CDR3 DNA reads as TGTGCCACCAGCAGAGATTCCCAGGCGCCTTCGCTATATTTT. V is TRBV15 and J is TRBJ1-3; D uncertain. The CDR3 has 14 amino acids. Trimming took off 0 bases at V and 14 bases at J, with 17 bases between the two ends. Per the germline V gene, CDR1 is LNHNV and CDR2 is YYDKDF (reference sequence).